This T cell receptor (beta chain) is drawn from a study of shared clonotypes between healthy human individuals. The CDR3 totals 13 residues. Trimming cost V 2 bases and J 4 bases, with 6 bases left between them. CDR1 and CDR2 from the germline V gene are MGHDK and SYGVNS. Measured with immunoSEQ multiplex PCR; TCRdb has only the in-frame clones, and not every one. Of around 370,000 clones in the sample, 96% were seen once. This clonotype originated in a man aged 25-40 years in good health. The chain has TRBV25-1 and TRBJ1-3; D is undetermined. Sequenced sample: memory CD8+ T cells sorted from blood. Subset specified: CD45RO+ cells pooled with CCR7-negative TemRA cells. CDR3 bases: TGTGCCAGCAGTGAAAAGAAGGGAAACACCATATATTTT. Translating it yields CASSEKKGNTIYF.